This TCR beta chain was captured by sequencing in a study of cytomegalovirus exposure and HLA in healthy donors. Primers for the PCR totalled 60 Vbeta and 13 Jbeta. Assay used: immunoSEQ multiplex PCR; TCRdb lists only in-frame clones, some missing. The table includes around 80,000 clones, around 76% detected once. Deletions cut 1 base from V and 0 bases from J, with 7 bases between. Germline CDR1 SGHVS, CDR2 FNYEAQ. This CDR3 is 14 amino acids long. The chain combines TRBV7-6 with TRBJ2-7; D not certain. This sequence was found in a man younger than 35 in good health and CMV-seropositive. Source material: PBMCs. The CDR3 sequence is CASSLDQNSYEQYF. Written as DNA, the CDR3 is TGTGCCAGCAGCTTAGATCAGAACTCCTACGAGCAGTACTTC. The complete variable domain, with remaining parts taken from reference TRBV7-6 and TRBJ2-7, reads GAGVSQSPRYKVTKRGQDVALRCDPISGHVSLYWYRQALGQGPEFLTYFNYEAQQDKSGLPNDRFSAERPEGSISTLTIQRTEQRDSAMYRCASSLDQNSYEQYFGPGTRLTVT.